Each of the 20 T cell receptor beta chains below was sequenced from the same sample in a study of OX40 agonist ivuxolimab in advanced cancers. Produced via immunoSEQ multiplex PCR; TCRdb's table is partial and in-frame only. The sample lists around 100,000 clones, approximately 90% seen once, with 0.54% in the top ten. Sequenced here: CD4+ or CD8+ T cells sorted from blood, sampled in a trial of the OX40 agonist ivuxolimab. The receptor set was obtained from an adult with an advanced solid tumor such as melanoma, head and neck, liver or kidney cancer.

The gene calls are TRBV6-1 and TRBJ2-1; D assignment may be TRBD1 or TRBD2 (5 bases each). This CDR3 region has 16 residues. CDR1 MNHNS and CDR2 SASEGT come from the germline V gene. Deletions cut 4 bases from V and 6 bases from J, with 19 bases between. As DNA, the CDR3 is TGTGCCAGCAGTGCTGAGGGGCCCAAAGAGGGCAATGAGCAGTTCTTC. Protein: CASSAEGPKEGNEQFF.

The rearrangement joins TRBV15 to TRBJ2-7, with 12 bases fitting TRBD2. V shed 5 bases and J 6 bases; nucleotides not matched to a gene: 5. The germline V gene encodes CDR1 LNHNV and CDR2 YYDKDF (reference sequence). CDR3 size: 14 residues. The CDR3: CATSQRTSGTEQYF. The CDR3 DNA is TGTGCCACCAGCCAAAGGACTAGCGGGACCGAGCAGTACTTC.

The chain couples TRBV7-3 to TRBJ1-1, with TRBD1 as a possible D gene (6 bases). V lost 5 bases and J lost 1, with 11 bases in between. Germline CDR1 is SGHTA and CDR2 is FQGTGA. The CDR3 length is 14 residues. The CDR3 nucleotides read TGTGCCAGCAGCGAACAGGGACCGAACACTGAAGCTTTCTTT. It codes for CASSEQGPNTEAFF. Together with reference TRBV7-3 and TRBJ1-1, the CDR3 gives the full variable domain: GAGVSQTPSNKVTEKGKYVELRCDPISGHTALYWYRQSLGQGPEFLIYFQGTGAADDSGLPNDRFFAVRPEGSVSTLKIQRTERGDSAVYLCASSEQGPNTEAFFGQGTRLTVV.

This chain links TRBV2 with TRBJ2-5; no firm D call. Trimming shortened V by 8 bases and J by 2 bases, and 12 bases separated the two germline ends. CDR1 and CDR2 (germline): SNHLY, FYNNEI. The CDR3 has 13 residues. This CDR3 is CASHIQEQETQYF. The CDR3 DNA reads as TGTGCCAGCCATATCCAGGAGCAAGAGACCCAGTACTTC.

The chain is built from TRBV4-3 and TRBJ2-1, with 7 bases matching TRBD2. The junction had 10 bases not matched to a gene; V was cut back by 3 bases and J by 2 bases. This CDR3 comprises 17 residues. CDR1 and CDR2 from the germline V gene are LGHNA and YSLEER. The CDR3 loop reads CASSQAGGRFTYNEQFF. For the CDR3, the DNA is TGCGCCAGCAGCCAGGCTGGCGGGAGATTCACCTACAATGAGCAGTTCTTC.

CDR3 protein: CASSGRLAGLCYEQYF. CDR3 in DNA: TGTGCCAGCAGCGGTCGACTAGCGGGGTTATGTTACGAGCAGTACTTC. The chain has TRBV9 and TRBJ2-7; the match to TRBD2 covers 11 bases. With 3 bases clipped from V and 4 bases from J, the junction kept 9 bases outside the gene matches. This CDR3 is 16 amino acids long. Germline V CDR1 and CDR2: SGDLS, YYNGEE.

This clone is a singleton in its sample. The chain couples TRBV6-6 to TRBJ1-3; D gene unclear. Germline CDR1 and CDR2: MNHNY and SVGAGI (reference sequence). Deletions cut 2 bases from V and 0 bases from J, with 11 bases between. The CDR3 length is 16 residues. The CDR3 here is CASSYVRRISGNTIYF. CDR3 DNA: TGTGCCAGCAGTTACGTTAGACGCATCTCTGGAAACACCATATATTTT.

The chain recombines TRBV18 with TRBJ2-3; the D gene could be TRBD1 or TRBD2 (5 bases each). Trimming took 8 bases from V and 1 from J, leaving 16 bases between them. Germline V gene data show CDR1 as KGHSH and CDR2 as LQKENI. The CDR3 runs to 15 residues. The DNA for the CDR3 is TGTGCCAGCCAAGGGGACGGTTGGGGCACAGATACGCAGTATTTT. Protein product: CASQGDGWGTDTQYF. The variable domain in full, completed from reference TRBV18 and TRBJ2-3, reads NAGVMQNPRHLVRRRGQEARLRCSPMKGHSHVYWYRQLPEEGLKFMVYLQKENIIDESGMPKERFSAEFPKEGPSILRIQQVVRGDSAAYFCASQGDGWGTDTQYFGPGTRLTVL.

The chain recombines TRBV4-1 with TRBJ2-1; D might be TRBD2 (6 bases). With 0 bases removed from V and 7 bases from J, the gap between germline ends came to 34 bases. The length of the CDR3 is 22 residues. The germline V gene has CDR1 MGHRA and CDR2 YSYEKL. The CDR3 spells CASSQEGPIGGVGLARVNEQFF. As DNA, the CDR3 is TGCGCCAGCAGCCAAGAAGGTCCTATCGGCGGTGTTGGGCTAGCGCGCGTGAATGAGCAGTTCTTC.

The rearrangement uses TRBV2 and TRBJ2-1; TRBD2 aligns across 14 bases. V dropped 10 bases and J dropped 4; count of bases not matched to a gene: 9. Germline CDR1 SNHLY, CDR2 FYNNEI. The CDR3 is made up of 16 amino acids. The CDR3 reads CANLAGLAGEYNEQFF. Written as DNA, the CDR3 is TGTGCCAACCTAGCGGGACTAGCGGGAGAGTACAATGAGCAGTTCTTC.

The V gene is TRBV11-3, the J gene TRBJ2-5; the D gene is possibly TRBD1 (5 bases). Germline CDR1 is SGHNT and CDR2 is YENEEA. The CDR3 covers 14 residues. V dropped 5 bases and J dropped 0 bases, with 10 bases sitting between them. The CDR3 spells CASSPTAYQETQYF. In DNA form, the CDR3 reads TGTGCCAGCAGCCCGACAGCGTACCAAGAGACCCAGTACTTC.

For the CDR3, the DNA is TGTGCCAGCAGCTTTCGCGGCACAGATACGCAGTATTTT. Its protein is CASSFRGTDTQYF. This chain connects TRBV11-3 to TRBJ2-3; no reliable D call. The CDR3 length is 13 residues. V lost 3 bases and J lost 1, with 5 bases in between. The V gene's germline CDR1 is SGHNT and CDR2 YENEEA.

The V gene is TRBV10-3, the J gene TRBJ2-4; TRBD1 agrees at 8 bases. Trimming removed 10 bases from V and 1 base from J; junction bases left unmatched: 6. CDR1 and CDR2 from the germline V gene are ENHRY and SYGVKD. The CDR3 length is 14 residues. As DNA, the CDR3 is TGTGCCACGACAGGGGAGTCGGCCAAAAACATTCAGTACTTC. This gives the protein CATTGESAKNIQYF.

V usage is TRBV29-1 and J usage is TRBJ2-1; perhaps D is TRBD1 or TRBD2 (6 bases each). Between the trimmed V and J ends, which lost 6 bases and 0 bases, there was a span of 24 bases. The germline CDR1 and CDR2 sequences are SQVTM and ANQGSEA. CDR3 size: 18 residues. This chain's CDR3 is CSVSGAGSGRSSYNEQFF. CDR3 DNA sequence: TGCAGCGTCTCAGGGGCGGGAAGTGGTCGGAGCTCCTACAATGAGCAGTTCTTC.

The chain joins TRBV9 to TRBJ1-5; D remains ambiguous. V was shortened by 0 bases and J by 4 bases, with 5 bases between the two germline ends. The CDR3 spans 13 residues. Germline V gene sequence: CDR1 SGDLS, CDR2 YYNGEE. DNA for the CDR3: TGTGCCAGCAGCGTAGCGGGGAATCAGCCCCAGCATTTT. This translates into CASSVAGNQPQHF.

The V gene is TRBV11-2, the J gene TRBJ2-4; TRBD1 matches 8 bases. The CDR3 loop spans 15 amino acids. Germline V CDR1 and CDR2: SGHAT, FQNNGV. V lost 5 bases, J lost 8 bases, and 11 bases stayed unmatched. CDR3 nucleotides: TGTGCCAGCAGCCCGGTGGTACGGGACAGGTACATTCAGTACTTC. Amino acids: CASSPVVRDRYIQYF.

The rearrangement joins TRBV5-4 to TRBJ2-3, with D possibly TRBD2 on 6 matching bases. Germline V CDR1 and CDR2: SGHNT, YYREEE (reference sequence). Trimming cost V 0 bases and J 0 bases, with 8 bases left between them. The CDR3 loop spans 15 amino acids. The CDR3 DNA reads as TGTGCCAGCAGCTTGGGAGGGACTAGCACAGATACGCAGTATTTT. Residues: CASSLGGTSTDTQYF.

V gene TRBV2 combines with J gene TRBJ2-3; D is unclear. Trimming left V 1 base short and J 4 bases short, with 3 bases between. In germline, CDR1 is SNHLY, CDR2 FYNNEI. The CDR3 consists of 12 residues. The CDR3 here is CASSEVADTQYF. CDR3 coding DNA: TGTGCCAGCAGTGAAGTCGCAGATACGCAGTATTTT. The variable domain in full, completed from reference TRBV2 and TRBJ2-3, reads EPEVTQTPSHQVTQMGQEVILRCVPISNHLYFYWYRQILGQKVEFLVSFYNNEISEKSEIFDDQFSVERPDGSNFTLKIRSTKLEDSAMYFCASSEVADTQYFGPGTRLTVL.

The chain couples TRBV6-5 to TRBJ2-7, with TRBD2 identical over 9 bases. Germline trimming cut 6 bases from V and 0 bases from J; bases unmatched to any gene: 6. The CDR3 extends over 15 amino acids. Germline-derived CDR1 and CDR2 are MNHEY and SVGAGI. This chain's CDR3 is CASSSRTSVSYEQYF. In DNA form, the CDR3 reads TGTGCCAGCAGCTCAAGGACTAGCGTCTCCTACGAGCAGTACTTC.

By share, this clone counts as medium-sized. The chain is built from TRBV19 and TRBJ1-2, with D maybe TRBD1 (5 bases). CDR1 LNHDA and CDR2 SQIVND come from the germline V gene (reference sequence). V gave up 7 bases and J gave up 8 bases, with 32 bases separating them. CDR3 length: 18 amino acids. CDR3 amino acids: CASTILAGAGRERSGYTF. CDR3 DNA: TGTGCCAGTACGATTCTCGCCGGGGCAGGGCGAGAGCGGAGCGGCTACACCTTC.